Below, 19 T cell receptor beta chains from the same sample are listed, as sequenced in a study of blood T cell repertoires in COVID-19. Assay: immunoSEQ multiplex PCR; the TCRdb copy retains only in-frame clones and omits some. The sample yields approximately 180,000 clones, approximately 86% seen once. The sequenced material came from peripheral blood. These receptors all stem from a woman at least 80 years old with acute or convalescent COVID-19.

The chain couples TRBV7-2 to TRBJ1-3; D is possibly TRBD1 (5 bases). The CDR3 is 16 residues long. Trimming cost V 5 bases and J 0 bases, with 14 bases left between them. CDR1 and CDR2 from the germline V gene are SGHTA and FQGNSA. CDR3: CASSPPWGRSGNTIYF. The CDR3 DNA is TGTGCCAGCAGCCCCCCTTGGGGCCGCTCTGGAAACACCATATATTTT.

The chain uses TRBV27 and TRBJ1-1; weak D call: TRBD1 (5 bases). V was trimmed by 4 bases and J by 2 bases, leaving 14 bases between them. The germline CDR1 and CDR2 sequences are MNHEY and SMNVEV (reference sequence). The CDR3 is 15 residues long. CDR3 sequence: CASSSPPQGNTEAFF. DNA of the CDR3: TGTGCCAGCAGTTCCCCTCCTCAGGGTAACACTGAAGCTTTCTTT.

The chain combines TRBV19 with TRBJ1-1, with 11 nucleotides matching TRBD1. Germline values: CDR1 LNHDA, CDR2 SQIVND (reference sequence). The CDR3 length is 16 residues. The V segment lost 6 bases and the J segment 4 bases; nucleotides outside the gene matches: 10. The CDR3 DNA reads TGTGCCAGTAGGATAAGCCGGGACAGGGGGACCACTGAAGCTTTCTTT. It specifies CASRISRDRGTTEAFF. The full variable domain, rest sourced from reference TRBV19 and TRBJ1-1, is DGGITQSPKYLFRKEGQNVTLSCEQNLNHDAMYWYRQDPGQGLRLIYYSQIVNDFQKGDIAEGYSVSREKKESFPLTVTSAQKNPTAFYLCASRISRDRGTTEAFFGQGTRLTVV.

This clone was recorded only once. CDR3 region: CASSLAVLNEQFF. CDR3 in DNA: TGCGCCAGCAGCTTGGCGGTGCTCAATGAGCAGTTCTTC. The chain employs TRBV5-1 and TRBJ2-1; D unclear. Germline V gene lookup returns CDR1 SGHRS and CDR2 YFSETQ. V was pared by 0 bases and J by 6 bases, with 7 bases between. The CDR3 runs to 13 residues.

With respect to this clone: This CDR3 is also generated by other DNA sequences in the sample. In DNA, the CDR3 is TGTGCCAGCAGTTACTCAGGGGTCAGCAATCAGCCCCAGCATTTT. This encodes CASSYSGVSNQPQHF. The J gene is TRBJ1-5, the V gene TRBV6-2 or TRBV6-3; TRBD1 is a possible D gene (5 bases). CDR1 and CDR2 (germline): MNHEY, SVGEGT. Trimming removed 0 bases at V and 1 base at J, with 7 bases between. This CDR3 has 15 residues.

This clone was seen once. This chain connects TRBV19 to TRBJ1-2; the D gene is possibly TRBD1 (5 bases). Germline lookup yields CDR1 LNHDA and CDR2 SQIVND (reference sequence). The ends were cut back, 5 bases at V and 5 bases at J, with 12 bases in the middle. This CDR3 comprises 13 residues. CDR3 protein: CASSAGLGYGYTF. DNA of the CDR3: TGTGCCAGTAGTGCGGGACTAGGGTATGGCTACACCTTC.

The chain uses TRBV11-2 and TRBJ1-2, with D maybe TRBD1 (6 bases). V lost 4 bases, J lost 4 bases, and 10 bases lay in between. The V gene's germline CDR1 is SGHAT and CDR2 FQNNGV. This CDR3 contains 13 residues. The CDR3 coding sequence is TGTGCCAGCAGCTCGGGACAATTCTATGGCTACACCTTC. It specifies CASSSGQFYGYTF. Using reference TRBV11-2 and TRBJ1-2 for the parts outside the CDR3, the full variable domain is EAGVAQSPRYKIIEKRQSVAFWCNPISGHATLYWYQQILGQGPKLLIQFQNNGVVDDSQLPKDRFSAERLKGVDSTLKIQPAKLEDSAVYLCASSSGQFYGYTFGSGTRLTVV.

This clone was picked up a small number of times. This chain connects TRBV4-3 to TRBJ2-1, with D perhaps matching TRBD1 (6 bases). The CDR3 is 17 amino acids. Per the germline V gene, CDR1 is LGHNA and CDR2 is YSLEER. Trimming removed 2 bases from V and 1 base from J, with 15 bases in between. Here the CDR3 reads CASSQHSGTKSYNEQFF. CDR3 DNA: TGCGCCAGCAGCCAACATTCCGGGACAAAGTCCTACAATGAGCAGTTCTTC.

In its sample, this clone was seen a few times. V is TRBV6-1 and J is TRBJ2-5; 11 bases map to TRBD1. The CDR3 length is 16 residues. V was clipped by 4 bases and J by 4 bases; unmatched bases: 8. Germline loops: CDR1 MNHNS, CDR2 SASEGT. This CDR3 reads CASSAGDRGWTETQYF. The DNA of the CDR3 is TGTGCCAGCAGTGCCGGGGACAGGGGGTGGACAGAGACCCAGTACTTC.

The chain uses TRBV9 and TRBJ1-6; 7 positions match TRBD1. The CDR3 totals 14 residues. Germline trimming cut 3 bases from V and 7 bases from J; bases unmatched to any gene: 4. In germline, CDR1 is SGDLS, CDR2 YYNGEE. Here the CDR3 DNA reads TGTGCCAGCAGCGCCGACAGGGCCAATTCACCCCTCCACTTT. Its protein is CASSADRANSPLHF.

The chain is built from TRBV6-5 and TRBJ2-7; 10 nucleotides align to TRBD2. V shed 0 bases and J 6 bases; nucleotides not matched to a gene: 5. Looked up from germline, CDR1 is MNHEY and CDR2 is SVGAGI. The CDR3 runs to 15 residues. CDR3 DNA: TGTGCCAGCAGTTACTCGATAAGCGGGGGGGGCGAGCAGTACTTC. Amino acids: CASSYSISGGGEQYF.

The chain couples TRBV6-2 or TRBV6-3 to TRBJ2-1; 16 nucleotides match TRBD2. V lost 6 bases to trimming and J lost 8 bases; unmatched junction nucleotides: 10. The V gene's germline CDR1 is MNHEY and CDR2 SVGEGT. The CDR3 has 17 residues. The CDR3 reads CASSRPGLAGGVYEQFF. CDR3 coding DNA: TGTGCCAGCAGCCGGCCGGGACTAGCGGGGGGGGTGTATGAGCAGTTCTTC.

The gene calls are TRBV27 and TRBJ1-1; TRBD1 aligns across 8 bases. There are 13 residues in the CDR3. The junction had 7 bases not matched to a gene; V was cut back by 5 bases and J by 8 bases. The V gene's germline CDR1 is MNHEY and CDR2 SMNVEV (reference sequence). The CDR3 nucleotides read TGTGCCAGCAGTGGAGACCGGGACAGGGAAGCTTTCTTT. Its translation is CASSGDRDREAFF.

The chain has TRBV19 and TRBJ1-1, with D possibly TRBD1 on 6 matching bases. The CDR3 sequence is 15 residues long. The V gene lost 3 bases and the J gene lost 1 base, with 12 bases spanning the gap. Germline values: CDR1 LNHDA, CDR2 SQIVND (reference sequence). The CDR3 protein is CASSIRTDPNTEAFF. The CDR3 DNA reads as TGTGCCAGTAGTATCAGGACAGACCCGAACACTGAAGCTTTCTTT.

This rearrangement joins TRBV3-1 (or the pseudogene TRBV3-2) to TRBJ2-2; D perhaps matches TRBD2 (5 bases). This CDR3 comprises 15 residues. V lost 1 base and J 6 bases, leaving 12 bases between the germline ends. Germline V CDR1 and CDR2: LGHDT, YNNKEL (reference sequence). The CDR3 region is CASSQGSGIAGELFF. The CDR3 DNA is TGTGCCAGCAGCCAAGGATCGGGGATCGCCGGGGAGCTGTTTTTT.

There are a few counts of this clone. This chain links TRBV6-2 or TRBV6-3 with TRBJ1-5; D not resolved. The CDR3 length is 14 residues. Trimming removed 2 bases at V and 7 bases at J, with 12 bases between. Germline V gene lookup returns CDR1 MNHEY and CDR2 SVGEGT. CDR3 amino acids: CASSYREARQPQHF. The CDR3 nucleotides read TGTGCCAGCAGTTACCGGGAGGCCCGCCAGCCCCAGCATTTT.

The chain links TRBV29-1 to TRBJ2-3; TRBD2 might be the D (5 bases). The V gene's germline CDR1 is SQVTM and CDR2 ANQGSEA. V lost 4 bases and J lost 3, with 23 bases in between. CDR3 length: 17 amino acids. CDR3 sequence: CSVVPRRQSTGTDTQYF. The DNA for the CDR3 is TGCAGCGTTGTCCCCCGGAGGCAGTCGACGGGGACAGATACGCAGTATTTT.

The chain uses TRBV11-2 and TRBJ2-5, with TRBD2 matching 8 bases. The length of the CDR3 is 14 residues. The ends lost 5 bases at V and 5 bases at J; junction bases unmatched: 7. Per germline, CDR1 SGHAT and CDR2 FQNNGV. In nucleotides, the CDR3 is TGTGCCAGCAGCCCGGGCGGGGGGTACGAGACCCAGTACTTC. As protein: CASSPGGGYETQYF.

This chain uses TRBV7-2 with TRBJ1-6; TRBD1 matches at 8 bases. Germline CDR1 SGHTA, CDR2 FQGNSA. The CDR3 is made up of 14 amino acids. J lost 8 bases, V lost 5 bases, and 5 bases had no gene match. The CDR3 DNA is TGTGCCAGCAGCCTGACAGGGGCGGATTCACCCCTCCACTTT. This codes for CASSLTGADSPLHF.